Only a few counts were recorded for the clone carrying this T cell receptor (beta chain). Its antigen is undetermined. This sample is part of a study of response to subunit inactivated influenza vaccine. Via MiXCR, TCRdb re-called the RT-PCR reads, giving one row per CDR3 protein. The data contain about 570,000 distinct CDR3 sequences, 12% of them singletons. Findings of the study overall: Few additional T cells are recruited per seasonal influenza vaccination, authors suggested.

CDR3 size: 14 residues. The V end was cut by 2 bases, the J end by 2 bases, with 7 bases between. Germline V gives CDR1 MNHEY, CDR2 SVGAGI. This TCR came from a man aged 45-65 years who received an inactivated influenza vaccine. The sample in question was PBMCs from blood, obtained on the day of vaccination. V and J are TRBV6-5 and TRBJ2-1, with D possibly matching TRBD2 (6 bases). The chain's CDR3 is CASSYERAYNEQFF. In nucleotides, the CDR3 is TGTGCCAGCAGTTACGAGCGGGCCTACAATGAGCAGTTCTTC.